The 3 T cell receptor beta chains below come from one sample, sequenced in a study of beta chain features in type 1 diabetes. Notes on the study in general: The study found moderately but significantly shorter TCRB CDR3s in all four CD4+ subsets of Type 1 diabetes patients.

No antigens are known for them. Reverse transcribing all isolated RNA meant expressed TCRB transcripts were sequenced. Method: immunoSEQ multiplex PCR; TCRdb's copy keeps in-frame clones and lacks some. The data show 350,000 to 400,000 clones, with around 12% seen just once and roughly 0.0097% held by the top ten. The sample taken for sequencing was naive CD4+ T cells from blood. The receptors originated from a woman aged 18-30 years with type 1 diabetes.

The table lists this clone with a few counts. This chain joins TRBV13 and TRBJ1-2; possibly TRBD1 for D (5 bases). The length of the CDR3 is 14 residues. The germline V gene has CDR1 PRHDT and CDR2 FYEKMQ (reference sequence). V was pared by 3 bases and J by 11 bases, with 19 bases between. The DNA for the CDR3 is TGTGCCAGCAGCTTTCGAGGCGGGACGATACATTACACCTTC. This translates into CASSFRGGTIHYTF. Full variable domain (remainder filled in from reference TRBV13 and TRBJ1-2): AAGVIQSPRHLIKEKRETATLKCYPIPRHDTVYWYQQGPGQDPQFLISFYEKMQSDKGSIPDRFSAQQFSDYHSELNMSSLELGDSALYFCASSFRGGTIHYTFGSGTRLTVV.

The chain is built from TRBV10-3 and TRBJ2-2; D possibly corresponds to TRBD2 (5 bases). Between the trimmed V and J ends, which lost 2 bases and 2 bases, there was a span of 9 bases. The V gene's germline CDR1 is ENHRY and CDR2 SYGVKD. CDR3 size: 15 residues. The CDR3 here is CAISEREFNTGELFF. As DNA, the CDR3 is TGTGCCATCAGTGAGCGGGAATTCAACACCGGGGAGCTGTTTTTT.

This clone turned up a few times. The chain joins TRBV5-1 to TRBJ2-1; TRBD1 might be the D (5 bases). CDR1 is SGHRS and CDR2 is YFSETQ in the germline V gene. The CDR3 spans 16 residues. Trimming took off 0 bases at V and 1 base at J, with 11 bases between the two ends. The CDR3 nucleotides read TGCGCCAGCAGCTTGGGGTCCCAGGGATCCTACAATGAGCAGTTCTTC. This sequence encodes CASSLGSQGSYNEQFF.